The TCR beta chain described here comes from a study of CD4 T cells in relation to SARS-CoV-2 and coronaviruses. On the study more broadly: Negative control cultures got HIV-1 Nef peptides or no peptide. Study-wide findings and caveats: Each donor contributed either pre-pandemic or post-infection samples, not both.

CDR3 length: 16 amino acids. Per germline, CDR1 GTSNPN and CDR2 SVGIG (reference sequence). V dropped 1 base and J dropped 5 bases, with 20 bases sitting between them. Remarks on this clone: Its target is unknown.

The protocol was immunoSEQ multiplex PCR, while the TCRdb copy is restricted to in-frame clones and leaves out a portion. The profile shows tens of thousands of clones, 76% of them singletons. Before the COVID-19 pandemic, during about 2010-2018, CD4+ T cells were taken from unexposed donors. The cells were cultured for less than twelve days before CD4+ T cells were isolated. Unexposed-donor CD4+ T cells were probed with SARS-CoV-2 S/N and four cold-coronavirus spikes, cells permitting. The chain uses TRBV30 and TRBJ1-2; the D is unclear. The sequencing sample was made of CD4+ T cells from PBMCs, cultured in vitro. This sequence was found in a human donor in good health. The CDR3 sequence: CAWSGEGSPSWYGYTF. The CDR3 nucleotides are TGTGCCTGGAGTGGCGAAGGTTCCCCCTCTTGGTATGGCTACACCTTC.